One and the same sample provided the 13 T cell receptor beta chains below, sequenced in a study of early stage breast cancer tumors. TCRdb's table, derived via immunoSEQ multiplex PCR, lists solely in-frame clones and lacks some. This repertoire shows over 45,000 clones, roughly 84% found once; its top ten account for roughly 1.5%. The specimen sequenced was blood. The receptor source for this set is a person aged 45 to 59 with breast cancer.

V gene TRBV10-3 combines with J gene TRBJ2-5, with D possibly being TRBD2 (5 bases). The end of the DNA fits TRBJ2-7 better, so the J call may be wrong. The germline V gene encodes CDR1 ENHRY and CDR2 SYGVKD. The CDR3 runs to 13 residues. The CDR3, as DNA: TGTGCCATCAGTGACGGGGATCACGACGAGCAGTACTTC. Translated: CAISDGDHDEQYF.

The CDR3 is CASSLRTWVDEQYF. In nucleotides, the CDR3 is TGTGCCAGCAGCTTACGGACATGGGTGGACGAGCAGTACTTC. The chain employs TRBV7-8 and TRBJ2-7; a weak D match, TRBD1 (5 bases). The CDR3 loop spans 14 amino acids. The germline V and J ends were trimmed by 2 bases and 5 bases, with 13 bases remaining between them. Germline loops: CDR1 SGHVS, CDR2 FQNEAQ.

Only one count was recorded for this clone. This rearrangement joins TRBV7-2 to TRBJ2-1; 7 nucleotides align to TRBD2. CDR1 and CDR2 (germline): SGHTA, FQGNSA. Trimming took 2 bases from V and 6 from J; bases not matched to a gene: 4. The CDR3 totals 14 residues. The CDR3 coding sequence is TGTGCCAGCAGCTTAACGAGCGGGGTCAATGAGCAGTTCTTC. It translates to CASSLTSGVNEQFF.

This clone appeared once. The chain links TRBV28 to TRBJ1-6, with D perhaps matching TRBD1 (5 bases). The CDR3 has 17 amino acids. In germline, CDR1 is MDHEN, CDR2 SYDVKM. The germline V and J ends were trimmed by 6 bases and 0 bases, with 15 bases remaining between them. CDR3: CASRRDRASSYNSPLHF. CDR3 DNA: TGTGCCAGCAGGCGGGACCGGGCCAGCTCCTATAATTCACCCCTCCACTTT.

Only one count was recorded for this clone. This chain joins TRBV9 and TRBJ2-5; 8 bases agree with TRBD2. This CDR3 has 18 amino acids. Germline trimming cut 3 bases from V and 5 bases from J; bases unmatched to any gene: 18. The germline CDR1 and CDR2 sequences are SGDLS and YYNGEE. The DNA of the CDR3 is TGTGCCAGCAGCGAGGGGGGAGCTAGCGGGTCTCCGAGGGAGACCCAGTACTTC. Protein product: CASSEGGASGSPRETQYF.

The CDR3 spells CSVDTQGQIYGYTF. The CDR3 nucleotides read TGCAGCGTCGATACACAAGGACAGATCTATGGCTACACCTTC. The chain employs TRBV29-1 and TRBJ1-2; TRBD1 might be the D (6 bases). Germline CDR1 SQVTM, CDR2 ANQGSEA. CDR3 length equals 14 residues. Trimming left V 6 bases short and J 4 bases short, with 18 bases between.

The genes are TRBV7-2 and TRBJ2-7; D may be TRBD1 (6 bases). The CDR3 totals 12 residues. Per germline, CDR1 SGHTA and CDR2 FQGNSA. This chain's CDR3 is CASSLATGPAVV. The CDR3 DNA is TGTGCCAGCAGCTTAGCGACAGGCCCCGCCGTAGTC.

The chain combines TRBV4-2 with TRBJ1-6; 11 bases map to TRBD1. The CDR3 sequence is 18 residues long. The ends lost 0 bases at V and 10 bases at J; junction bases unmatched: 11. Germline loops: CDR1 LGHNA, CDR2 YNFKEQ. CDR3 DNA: TGTGCCAGCAGCCAAGAGGTCTGGACAGGGGGCGCGGGGTCACCCCTCCACTTT. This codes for CASSQEVWTGGAGSPLHF.

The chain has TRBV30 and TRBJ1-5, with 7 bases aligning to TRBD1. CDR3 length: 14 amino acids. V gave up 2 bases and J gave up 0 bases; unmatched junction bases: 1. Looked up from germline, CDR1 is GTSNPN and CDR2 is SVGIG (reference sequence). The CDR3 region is CAWSSGGSNQPQHF. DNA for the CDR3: TGTGCCTGGAGTTCAGGGGGTAGCAATCAGCCCCAGCATTTT.

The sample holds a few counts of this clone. In DNA form, the CDR3 reads TGTGCCAGTAGTATTGGTGGGACCTATGGCTACACCTTC. Residues: CASSIGGTYGYTF. The chain uses TRBV19 and TRBJ1-2, with a possible D match to TRBD1 (5 bases). CDR1 LNHDA and CDR2 SQIVND come from the germline V gene (reference sequence). The CDR3 is made up of 13 amino acids. V shed 3 bases and J shed 4 bases, with 9 bases lying between them.

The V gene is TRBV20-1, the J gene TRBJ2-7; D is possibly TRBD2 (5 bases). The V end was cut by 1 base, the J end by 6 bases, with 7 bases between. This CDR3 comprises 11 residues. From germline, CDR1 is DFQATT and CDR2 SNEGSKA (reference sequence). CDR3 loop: CSARAAGEQYF. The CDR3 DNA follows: TGCAGTGCTAGAGCCGCGGGCGAGCAGTACTTC.

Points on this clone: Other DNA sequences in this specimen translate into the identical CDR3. This CDR3 reads CASSQRGNQPQHF. Here the CDR3 DNA reads TGCGCCAGCAGCCAACGGGGCAATCAGCCCCAGCATTTT. This chain links TRBV4-3 with TRBJ1-5; D ambiguous. CDR3 size: 13 residues. Germline V gene sequence: CDR1 LGHNA, CDR2 YSLEER. Trimming removed 2 bases at V and 2 bases at J, with 4 bases between.

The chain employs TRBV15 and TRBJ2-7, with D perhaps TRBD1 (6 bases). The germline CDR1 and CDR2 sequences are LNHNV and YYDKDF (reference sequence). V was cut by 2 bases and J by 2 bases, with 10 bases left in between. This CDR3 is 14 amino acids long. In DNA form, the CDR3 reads TGTGCCACCAGCAGACTGACAGGCCCCTACGAGCAGTACTTC. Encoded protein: CATSRLTGPYEQYF.